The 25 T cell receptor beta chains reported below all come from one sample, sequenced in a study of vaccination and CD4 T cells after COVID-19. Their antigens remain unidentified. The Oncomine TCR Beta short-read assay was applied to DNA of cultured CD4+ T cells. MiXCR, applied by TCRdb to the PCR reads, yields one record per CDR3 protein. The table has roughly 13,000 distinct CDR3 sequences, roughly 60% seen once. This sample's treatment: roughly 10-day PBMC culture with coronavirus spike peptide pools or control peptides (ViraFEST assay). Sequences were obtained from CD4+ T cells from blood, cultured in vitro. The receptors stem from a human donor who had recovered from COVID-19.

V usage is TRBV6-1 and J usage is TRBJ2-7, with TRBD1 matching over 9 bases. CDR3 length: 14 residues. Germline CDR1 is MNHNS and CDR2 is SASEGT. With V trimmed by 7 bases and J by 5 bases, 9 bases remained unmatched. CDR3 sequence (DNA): TGTGCCAGCACCAGCGGGACAGGGCTGCACGAGCAGTACTTC. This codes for CASTSGTGLHEQYF.

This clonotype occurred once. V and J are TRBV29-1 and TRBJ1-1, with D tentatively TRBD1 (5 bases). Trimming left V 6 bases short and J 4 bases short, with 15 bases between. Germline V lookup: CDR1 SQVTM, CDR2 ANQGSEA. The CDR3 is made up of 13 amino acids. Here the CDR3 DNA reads TGCAGCGTCACAGGATCGGGGACCACTGAAGCTTTCTTT. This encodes CSVTGSGTTEAFF.

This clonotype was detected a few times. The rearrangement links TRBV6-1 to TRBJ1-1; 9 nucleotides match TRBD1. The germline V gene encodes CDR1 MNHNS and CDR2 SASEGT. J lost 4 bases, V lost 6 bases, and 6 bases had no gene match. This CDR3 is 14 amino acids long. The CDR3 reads CASRRDREGTEAFF. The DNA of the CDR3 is TGTGCCAGCAGGAGGGACAGGGAAGGCACTGAAGCTTTCTTT.

The CDR3 here is CAWREGMNSPLHF. CDR3 bases: TGTGCCTGGAGGGAGGGGATGAATTCACCCCTCCACTTT. V is TRBV30 and J is TRBJ1-6, with D perhaps TRBD1 (5 bases). The CDR3 length is 13 residues. The germline gives CDR1 GTSNPN, CDR2 SVGIG (reference sequence). The V end was cut by 3 bases, the J end by 7 bases, with 10 bases between.

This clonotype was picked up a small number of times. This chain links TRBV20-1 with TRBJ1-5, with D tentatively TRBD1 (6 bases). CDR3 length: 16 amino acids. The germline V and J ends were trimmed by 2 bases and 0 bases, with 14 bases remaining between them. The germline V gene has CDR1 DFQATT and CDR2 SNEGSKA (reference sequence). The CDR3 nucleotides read TGCAGTGCTAGAAGAGCAGGGGCGGGTAGCAATCAGCCCCAGCATTTT. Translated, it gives CSARRAGAGSNQPQHF.

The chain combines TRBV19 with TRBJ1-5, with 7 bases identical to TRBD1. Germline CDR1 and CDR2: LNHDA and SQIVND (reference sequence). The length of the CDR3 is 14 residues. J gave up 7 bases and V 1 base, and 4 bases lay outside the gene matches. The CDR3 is CASSIATGEQPQHF. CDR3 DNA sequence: TGTGCCAGTAGTATAGCCACAGGGGAACAGCCCCAGCATTTT.

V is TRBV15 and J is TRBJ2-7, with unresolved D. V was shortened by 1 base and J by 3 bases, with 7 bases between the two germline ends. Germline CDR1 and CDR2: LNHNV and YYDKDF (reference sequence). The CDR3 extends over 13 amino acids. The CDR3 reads CATSRASYYEQYF. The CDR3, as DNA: TGTGCCACCAGCAGAGCCAGCTACTACGAGCAGTACTTC. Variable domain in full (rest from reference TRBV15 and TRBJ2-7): DAMVIQNPRYQVTQFGKPVTLSCSQTLNHNVMYWYQQKSSQAPKLLFHYYDKDFNNEADTPDNFQSRRPNTSFCFLDIRSPGLGDTAMYLCATSRASYYEQYFGPGTRLTVT.

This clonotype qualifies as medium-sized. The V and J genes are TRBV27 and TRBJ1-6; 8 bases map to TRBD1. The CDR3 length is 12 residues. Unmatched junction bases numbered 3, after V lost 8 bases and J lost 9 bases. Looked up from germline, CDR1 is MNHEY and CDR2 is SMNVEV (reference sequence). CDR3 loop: CASGQGFSPLHF. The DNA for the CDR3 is TGTGCCAGCGGACAGGGTTTTTCACCCCTCCACTTT.

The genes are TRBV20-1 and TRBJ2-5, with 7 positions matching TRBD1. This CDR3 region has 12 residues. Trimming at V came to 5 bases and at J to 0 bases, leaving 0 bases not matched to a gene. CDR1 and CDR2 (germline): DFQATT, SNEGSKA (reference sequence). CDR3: CSAGTDQETQYF. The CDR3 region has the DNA TGCAGTGCTGGGACAGACCAAGAGACCCAGTACTTC.

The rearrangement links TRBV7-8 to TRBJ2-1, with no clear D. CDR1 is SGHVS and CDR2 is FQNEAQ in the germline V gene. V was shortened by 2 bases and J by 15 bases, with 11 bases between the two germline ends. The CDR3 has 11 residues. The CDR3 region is CASSLSARVFF. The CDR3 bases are TGTGCCAGCAGCTTATCAGCGAGAGTGTTCTTC.

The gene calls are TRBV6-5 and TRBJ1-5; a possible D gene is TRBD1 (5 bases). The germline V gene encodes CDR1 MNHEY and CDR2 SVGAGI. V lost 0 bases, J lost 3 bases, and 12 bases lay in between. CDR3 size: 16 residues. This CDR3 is CASSYSGRKNNQPQHF. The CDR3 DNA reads TGTGCCAGCAGTTACTCGGGACGGAAAAACAATCAGCCCCAGCATTTT.

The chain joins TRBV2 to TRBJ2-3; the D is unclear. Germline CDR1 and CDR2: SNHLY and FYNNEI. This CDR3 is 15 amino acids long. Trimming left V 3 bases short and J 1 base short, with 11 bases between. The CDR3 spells CASSDGPGGTDTQYF. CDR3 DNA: TGTGCCAGCAGTGACGGACCTGGAGGCACAGATACGCAGTATTTT. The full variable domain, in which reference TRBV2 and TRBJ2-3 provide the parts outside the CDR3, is EPEVTQTPSHQVTQMGQEVILRCVPISNHLYFYWYRQILGQKVEFLVSFYNNEISEKSEIFDDQFSVERPDGSNFTLKIRSTKLEDSAMYFCASSDGPGGTDTQYFGPGTRLTVL.

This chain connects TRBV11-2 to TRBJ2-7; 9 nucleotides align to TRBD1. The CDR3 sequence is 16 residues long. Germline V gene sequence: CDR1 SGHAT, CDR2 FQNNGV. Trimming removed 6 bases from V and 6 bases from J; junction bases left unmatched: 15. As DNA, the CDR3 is TGTGCCAGCAGAAATCCCAGGGGACAGGGTTTTCCCGAGCAGTACTTC. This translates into CASRNPRGQGFPEQYF. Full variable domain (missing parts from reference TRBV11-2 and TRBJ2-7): EAGVAQSPRYKIIEKRQSVAFWCNPISGHATLYWYQQILGQGPKLLIQFQNNGVVDDSQLPKDRFSAERLKGVDSTLKIQPAKLEDSAVYLCASRNPRGQGFPEQYFGPGTRLTVT.

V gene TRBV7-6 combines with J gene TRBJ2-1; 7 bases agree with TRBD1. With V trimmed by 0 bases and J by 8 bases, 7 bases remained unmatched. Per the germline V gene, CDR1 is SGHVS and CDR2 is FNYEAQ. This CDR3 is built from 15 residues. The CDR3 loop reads CASSLAGQPGDEQFF. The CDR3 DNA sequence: TGTGCCAGCAGCTTAGCGGGACAGCCCGGGGATGAGCAGTTCTTC.

CDR3 in DNA: TGCAGTGTCGTTAGAGCCCGCGGGATCGGCGAGCAGTACTTC. It encodes CSVVRARGIGEQYF. The chain combines TRBV20-1 with TRBJ2-7, with D possibly being TRBD2 (6 bases). CDR3 length: 14 amino acids. The germline V and J ends were trimmed by 7 bases and 6 bases, with 22 bases remaining between them. Germline V gene sequence: CDR1 DFQATT, CDR2 SNEGSKA (reference sequence).

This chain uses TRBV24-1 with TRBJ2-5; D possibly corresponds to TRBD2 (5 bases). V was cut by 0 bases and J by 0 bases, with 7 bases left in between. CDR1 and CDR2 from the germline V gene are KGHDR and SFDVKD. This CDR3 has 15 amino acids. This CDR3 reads CATSDLRGNQETQYF. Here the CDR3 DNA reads TGTGCCACCAGTGATTTGCGAGGGAACCAAGAGACCCAGTACTTC.

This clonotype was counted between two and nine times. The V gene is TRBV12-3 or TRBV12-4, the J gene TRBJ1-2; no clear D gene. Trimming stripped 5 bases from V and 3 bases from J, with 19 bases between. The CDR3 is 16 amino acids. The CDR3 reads CASSVIEVAEYYGYTF. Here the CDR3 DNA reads TGTGCCAGCAGTGTGATTGAGGTGGCGGAATACTATGGCTACACCTTC.

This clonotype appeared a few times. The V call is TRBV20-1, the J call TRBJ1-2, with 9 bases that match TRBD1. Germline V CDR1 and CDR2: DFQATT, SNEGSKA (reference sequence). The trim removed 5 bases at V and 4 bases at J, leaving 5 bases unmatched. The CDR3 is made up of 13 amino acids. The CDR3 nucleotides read TGCAGTGCTGGAACAGGGGGCGGCTATGGCTACACCTTC. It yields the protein CSAGTGGGYGYTF.

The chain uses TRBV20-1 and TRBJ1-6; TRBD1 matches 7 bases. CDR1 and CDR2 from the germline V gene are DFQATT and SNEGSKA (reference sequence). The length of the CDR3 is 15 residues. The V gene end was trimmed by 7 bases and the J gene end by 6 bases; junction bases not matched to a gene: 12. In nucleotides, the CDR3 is TGCAGTGGCAAAGAGGGGACAGCTTTTAATTCACCCCTCCACTTT. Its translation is CSGKEGTAFNSPLHF.

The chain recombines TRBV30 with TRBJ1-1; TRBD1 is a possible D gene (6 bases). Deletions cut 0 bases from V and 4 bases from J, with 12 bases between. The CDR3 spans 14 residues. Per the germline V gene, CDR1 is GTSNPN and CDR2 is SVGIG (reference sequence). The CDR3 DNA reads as TGTGCCTGGAGTGTAGCCAGGGGAGCCACTGAAGCTTTCTTT. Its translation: CAWSVARGATEAFF.

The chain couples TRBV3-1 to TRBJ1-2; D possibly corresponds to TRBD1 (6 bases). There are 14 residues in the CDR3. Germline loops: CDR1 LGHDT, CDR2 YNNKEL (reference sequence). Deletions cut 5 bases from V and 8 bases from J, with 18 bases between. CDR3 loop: CASSEGRGPDGYTF. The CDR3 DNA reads TGTGCCAGCAGCGAGGGTCGGGGGCCAGACGGCTACACCTTC.

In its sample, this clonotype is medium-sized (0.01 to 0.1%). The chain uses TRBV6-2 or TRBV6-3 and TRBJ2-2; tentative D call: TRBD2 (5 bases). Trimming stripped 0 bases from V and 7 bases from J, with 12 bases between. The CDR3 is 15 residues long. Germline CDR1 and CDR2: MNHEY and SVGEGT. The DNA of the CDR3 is TGTGCCAGCAGTTACTCCCCCGAGGGTAGCGGGGAGCTGTTTTTT. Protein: CASSYSPEGSGELFF.

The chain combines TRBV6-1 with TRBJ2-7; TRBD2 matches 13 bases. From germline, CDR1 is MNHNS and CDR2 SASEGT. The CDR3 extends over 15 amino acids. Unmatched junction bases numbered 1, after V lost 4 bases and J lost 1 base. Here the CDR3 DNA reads TGTGCCAGCAGTGGACTAGCGGGAGGATCCTACGAGCAGTACTTC. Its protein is CASSGLAGGSYEQYF.

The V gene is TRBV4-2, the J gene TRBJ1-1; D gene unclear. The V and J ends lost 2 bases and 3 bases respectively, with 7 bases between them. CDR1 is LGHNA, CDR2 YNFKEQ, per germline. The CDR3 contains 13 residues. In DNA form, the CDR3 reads TGTGCCAGCAGCCAATCTCCAGACACTGAAGCTTTCTTT. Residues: CASSQSPDTEAFF.

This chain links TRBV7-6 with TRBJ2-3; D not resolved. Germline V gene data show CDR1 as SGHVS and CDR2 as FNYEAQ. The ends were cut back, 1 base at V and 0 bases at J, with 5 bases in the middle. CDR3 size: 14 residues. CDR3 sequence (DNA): TGTGCCAGCAGCTTAGATTGGAGCACAGATACGCAGTATTTT. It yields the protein CASSLDWSTDTQYF.